Following are 28 T cell receptor beta chains from one sample sequenced in a study of blood T cell repertoires in COVID-19. Using immunoSEQ multiplex PCR, the repertoire was profiled, and TCRdb retains in-frame clones only, with some absent. The sample contains approximately 150,000 clones, 83% of which appear only once. Material for sequencing was peripheral blood. All receptors derive from a woman aged 80 or over with acute or convalescent COVID-19.

V is TRBV28 and J is TRBJ1-5, with 8 bases fitting TRBD1. The CDR3 extends over 15 amino acids. V lost 5 bases to trimming and J lost 8 bases; unmatched junction nucleotides: 11. Germline V lookup: CDR1 MDHEN, CDR2 SYDVKM. CDR3 in amino acids: CASSQPRDRREPQHF. CDR3 sequence (DNA): TGTGCCAGCAGTCAACCCCGGGACAGGAGGGAGCCCCAGCATTTT.

This chain connects TRBV19 to TRBJ1-2, with TRBD1 matching over 8 bases. This CDR3 contains 15 residues. The J segment lost 6 bases and the V segment lost 0 bases, leaving 6 bases of the junction unmatched. Germline CDR1 LNHDA, CDR2 SQIVND (reference sequence). The CDR3 spells CASSIDKTGDNGYTF. The CDR3 DNA follows: TGTGCCAGTAGTATAGACAAGACAGGGGACAATGGCTACACCTTC.

J is TRBJ2-7 and V is TRBV4-2, with D perhaps TRBD1 (6 bases). CDR1 is LGHNA, CDR2 YNFKEQ, per germline. The CDR3 length is 15 residues. V lost 8 bases and J 1 base, leaving 18 bases between the germline ends. CDR3 sequence: CASGPQGSRSYEQYF. The CDR3 nucleotides read TGTGCCAGCGGACCACAGGGTTCCAGGTCCTACGAGCAGTACTTC.

CDR3 bases: TGTGCCAGCAGCACCTCTAGCGGCACAGATACGCAGTATTTT. It encodes CASSTSSGTDTQYF. This rearrangement joins TRBV7-9 to TRBJ2-3; tentative D call: TRBD2 (6 bases). CDR1 is SEHNR, CDR2 FQNEAQ, per germline (reference sequence). CDR3 length: 14 amino acids. The ends were cut back, 5 bases at V and 1 base at J, with 10 bases in the middle.

In DNA form, the CDR3 reads TGTGCCACCAGTGATGGGACAGCTAGTCCGGACCAGCCCCAGCATTTT. This sequence encodes CATSDGTASPDQPQHF. This chain uses TRBV24-1 with TRBJ1-5, with 7 bases identical to TRBD1. The CDR3 is made up of 16 amino acids. The ends lost 3 bases at V and 7 bases at J; junction bases unmatched: 11. Per the germline V gene, CDR1 is KGHDR and CDR2 is SFDVKD.

This clone was observed once. V is TRBV30 and J is TRBJ2-3, with a tentative D call TRBD2 (6 bases). CDR1 and CDR2 (germline): GTSNPN, SVGIG (reference sequence). V was pared by 2 bases and J by 2 bases, with 8 bases between. The CDR3 is 13 amino acids. For the CDR3, the DNA is TGTGCCTGGAGTCCGGGACTCACAGATACGCAGTATTTT. Amino acids: CAWSPGLTDTQYF.

The J gene is TRBJ1-3, the V gene TRBV28; D perhaps matches TRBD1 (5 bases). Trimming took 7 bases from V and 1 from J, leaving 11 bases between them. Germline assignment: CDR1 MDHEN and CDR2 SYDVKM. CDR3 length: 14 amino acids. This CDR3 is CASIFPGSGNTIYF. The CDR3 DNA follows: TGTGCCAGCATTTTCCCAGGGTCTGGAAACACCATATATTTT.

The chain links TRBV7-2 to TRBJ2-1, with D unresolved. The CDR3 is made up of 14 amino acids. V lost 7 bases to trimming and J lost 4 bases, with 14 bases between them. The germline V gene encodes CDR1 SGHTA and CDR2 FQGNSA. The CDR3 sequence is CASKPVGSYNEQFF. In DNA form, the CDR3 reads TGTGCCAGCAAACCGGTCGGGTCTTACAATGAGCAGTTCTTC.

To note about this clone: This CDR3 is also generated by other DNA sequences in the sample. V and J are TRBV5-4 and TRBJ2-7; D remains ambiguous. V lost 0 bases and J lost 1, with 8 bases in between. CDR3 size: 14 residues. In germline, CDR1 is SGHNT, CDR2 YYREEE (reference sequence). This chain's CDR3 is CASSLDPGSYEQYF. CDR3 nucleotides: TGTGCCAGCAGCTTGGATCCGGGTTCCTACGAGCAGTACTTC.

V and J are TRBV5-6 and TRBJ1-3; 8 nucleotides line up with TRBD1. From germline, CDR1 is SGHDT and CDR2 YYEEEE. The length of the CDR3 is 14 residues. Unmatched junction bases numbered 7, after V lost 4 bases and J lost 7 bases. The DNA of the CDR3 is TGTGCCAGCAGCGAAAGGACAGGGTTTAACACCATATATTTT. Encoded protein: CASSERTGFNTIYF.

The J gene is TRBJ1-4, the V gene TRBV21-1; TRBD1 is the table's D call and was not checked against the DNA. TRBV21-1 is a pseudogene locus. The CDR3 covers 15 residues. The CDR3 spells CASSKNGTANEKLFF. The CDR3 DNA follows: TGTGCCAGCAGCAAAAACGGGACAGCTAATGAAAAACTGTTTTTT.

V is TRBV11-2 and J is TRBJ2-7; D is unresolved. This CDR3 comprises 14 residues. Germline V gene data show CDR1 as SGHAT and CDR2 as FQNNGV. The germline V and J ends were trimmed by 0 bases and 2 bases, with 8 bases remaining between them. The DNA for the CDR3 is TGTGCCAGCAGCTTAGAGGCAGGAACCTACGAGCAGTACTTC. This codes for CASSLEAGTYEQYF. Based on the CDR3 plus reference TRBV11-2 and TRBJ2-7, the full variable domain is EAGVAQSPRYKIIEKRQSVAFWCNPISGHATLYWYQQILGQGPKLLIQFQNNGVVDDSQLPKDRFSAERLKGVDSTLKIQPAKLEDSAVYLCASSLEAGTYEQYFGPGTRLTVT.

The CDR3 DNA sequence: TGTGCCACCAGTGATCCCGGGACAGTTAATGAGCAGTTCTTC. This encodes CATSDPGTVNEQFF. The rearrangement uses TRBV24-1 and TRBJ2-1; TRBD1 agrees at 7 bases. Unmatched junction bases numbered 5, after V lost 3 bases and J lost 7 bases. Germline CDR1 reads KGHDR; CDR2 reads SFDVKD. The CDR3 consists of 14 residues.

The sample holds one count of this clone. The gene calls are TRBV7-9 and TRBJ2-1, with 7 bases fitting TRBD1. CDR3 length: 14 amino acids. V lost 5 bases to trimming and J lost 9 bases; unmatched junction nucleotides: 10. The V gene's germline CDR1 is SEHNR and CDR2 FQNEAQ (reference sequence). The CDR3 here is CASSLRTGAGEQFF. CDR3 nucleotide sequence: TGTGCCAGCAGCCTCCGAACAGGGGCCGGTGAGCAGTTCTTC. Looking up the rest from reference TRBV7-9 and TRBJ2-1 gives the full variable domain: DTGVSQNPRHKITKRGQNVTFRCDPISEHNRLYWYRQTLGQGPEFLTYFQNEAQLEKSRLLSDRFSAERPKGSFSTLEIQRTEQGDSAMYLCASSLRTGAGEQFFGPGTRLTVL.

V and J are TRBV5-6 and TRBJ1-5, with D possibly matching TRBD1 (6 bases). The CDR3 length is 14 residues. The ends were cut back, 3 bases at V and 7 bases at J, with 14 bases in the middle. CDR1 is SGHDT, CDR2 YYEEEE, per germline. In DNA, the CDR3 is TGTGCCAGCAGCTCGCGGACAGCCCTACAGCCCCAGCATTTT. Protein sequence: CASSSRTALQPQHF.

The chain joins TRBV5-4 to TRBJ2-5; 9 positions match TRBD2. Germline trimming cut 5 bases from V and 2 bases from J; bases unmatched to any gene: 7. Germline CDR1 is SGHNT and CDR2 is YYREEE (reference sequence). CDR3 length: 15 amino acids. The DNA for the CDR3 is TGTGCCAGCAGTCCAAGCGGGGGGCTTCAAGAGACCCAGTACTTC. This gives the protein CASSPSGGLQETQYF.

The rearrangement joins TRBV3-1 (or the pseudogene TRBV3-2) to TRBJ2-3, with unresolved D. Trimming took 0 bases from V and 0 from J, leaving 13 bases between them. The CDR3 loop spans 17 amino acids. The V gene's germline CDR1 is LGHDT and CDR2 YNNKEL (reference sequence). The CDR3 nucleotides read TGTGCCAGCAGCCAAGATCAAGCGAACGTGAGCACAGATACGCAGTATTTT. It encodes CASSQDQANVSTDTQYF.

The chain carries TRBV29-1 and TRBJ1-2; TRBD1 is a possible D gene (6 bases). Deletions cut 6 bases from V and 8 bases from J, with 19 bases between. This CDR3 contains 13 residues. Germline V CDR1 and CDR2: SQVTM, ANQGSEA. The CDR3 region is CSVEAWGLGGYTF. In nucleotides, the CDR3 is TGCAGCGTGGAGGCTTGGGGGCTAGGGGGCTACACCTTC.

The CDR3 spells CSARRSEQFF. CDR3 bases: TGCAGTGCTAGAAGGAGTGAGCAGTTCTTC. V usage is TRBV20-1 and J usage is TRBJ2-1; D is undetermined. The germline CDR1 and CDR2 sequences are DFQATT and SNEGSKA (reference sequence). V lost 2 bases and J 9 bases, leaving 5 bases between the germline ends. The CDR3 covers 10 residues.

The V call is TRBV7-9, the J call TRBJ2-7, with TRBD2 matching over 11 bases. This CDR3 has 14 amino acids. CDR1 is SEHNR and CDR2 is FQNEAQ in the germline V gene (reference sequence). The V gene end was trimmed by 5 bases and the J gene end by 4 bases; junction bases not matched to a gene: 4. For the CDR3, the DNA is TGTGCCAGCAGCCGGGGACTAGCGGCATACGAGCAGTACTTC. Translating gives CASSRGLAAYEQYF.

The sample holds one count of this clone. V usage is TRBV2 and J usage is TRBJ1-1; possibly TRBD1 for D (5 bases). Between the trimmed V and J ends, which lost 8 bases and 5 bases, there was a span of 27 bases. There are 17 residues in the CDR3. Germline V gene lookup returns CDR1 SNHLY and CDR2 FYNNEI. The CDR3 reads CASFPRGRVTGATEAFF. The CDR3 region has the DNA TGTGCCAGCTTTCCACGGGGCAGGGTGACGGGAGCAACTGAAGCTTTCTTT.

The V call is TRBV7-9, the J call TRBJ2-7; 12 nucleotides match TRBD2. Germline V gene data show CDR1 as SEHNR and CDR2 as FQNEAQ (reference sequence). V lost 6 bases to trimming and J lost 2 bases; unmatched junction nucleotides: 11. The CDR3 spans 17 residues. CDR3 loop: CASSSGLAGPRAYEQYF. The CDR3 DNA reads as TGTGCCAGCAGTTCAGGACTAGCGGGACCCCGGGCCTACGAGCAGTACTTC.

The V gene is TRBV5-6, the J gene TRBJ2-3; 14 bases line up with TRBD2. Germline values: CDR1 SGHDT, CDR2 YYEEEE. This CDR3 region has 16 residues. Germline trimming cut 4 bases from V and 6 bases from J; bases unmatched to any gene: 7. The CDR3 DNA reads TGTGCCAGCAGCCCGGGACTAGCGGGAGAATTTGATACGCAGTATTTT. Its protein is CASSPGLAGEFDTQYF.

This clone has a handful of counts. The chain carries TRBV2 and TRBJ2-3; D might be TRBD2 (5 bases). V lost 8 bases and J 4 bases, leaving 16 bases between the germline ends. Germline V CDR1 and CDR2: SNHLY, FYNNEI. There are 14 residues in the CDR3. CDR3 loop: CASRFSGFADTQYF. The CDR3 nucleotides are TGTGCCAGCCGGTTTTCGGGGTTTGCAGATACGCAGTATTTT. The variable domain in full, with the rest retrieved from reference TRBV2 and TRBJ2-3, is EPEVTQTPSHQVTQMGQEVILRCVPISNHLYFYWYRQILGQKVEFLVSFYNNEISEKSEIFDDQFSVERPDGSNFTLKIRSTKLEDSAMYFCASRFSGFADTQYFGPGTRLTVL.

The chain couples TRBV5-1 to TRBJ2-5, with 7 bases fitting TRBD1. V dropped 0 bases and J dropped 2; count of bases not matched to a gene: 10. The germline gives CDR1 SGHRS, CDR2 YFSETQ. The length of the CDR3 is 17 residues. The CDR3 DNA reads as TGCGCCAGCAGCTTGGAAGAGTGGGCAGGGGGTCAAGAGACCCAGTACTTC. Protein: CASSLEEWAGGQETQYF.

A word on this clone: One end of the junction varies from germline; a read error may be responsible. The chain has TRBV7-2 and TRBJ1-4; D unclear. The CDR3 length is 15 residues. Germline V gene sequence: CDR1 SGHTA, CDR2 FQGNSA. In DNA, the CDR3 is TGTGCCAGCACCTTATCGGGGAGTTATAATGAAAAACTGTTTTTT. Its translation: CASTLSGSYNEKLFF.

The chain combines TRBV5-6 with TRBJ1-6; D not resolved. Germline CDR1 SGHDT, CDR2 YYEEEE. The V end was cut by 5 bases, the J end by 5 bases, with 5 bases between. The CDR3 covers 12 residues. The CDR3 nucleotides are TGTGCCAGCAGATCAAATAATTCACCCCTCCACTTT. The encoded protein is CASRSNNSPLHF.

This clone showed up just once. The chain links TRBV9 to TRBJ2-7; 10 bases map to TRBD1. Losses at the gene ends were 0 bases for V and 7 bases for J; bases not matched to a gene: 4. This CDR3 is built from 14 residues. Germline CDR1 reads SGDLS; CDR2 reads YYNGEE. The CDR3 nucleotides read TGTGCCAGCAGCGTAGTCCGGGACAGGGGTGAGCAGTACTTC. Its protein is CASSVVRDRGEQYF.